The TCR beta chain under discussion was sequenced for a study of blood T cells in healthy people across ages. A second PCR, run for roughly 7 to 12 cycles, used a sample-barcoded 5' primer plus a J-beta primer mix. TCRdb recomputed calls from the 5' RACE reads with MiXCR, one row per CDR3 protein. The profile shows roughly 800,000 distinct CDR3 sequences, roughly 64% of them singletons. The V segment lost 4 bases and the J segment 2 bases; nucleotides outside the gene matches: 5. The CDR3 runs to 14 residues. Germline CDR1 and CDR2: SGHRS and YFSETQ. The sequence was collected from a young man in good health. The sample taken for sequencing was blood. The chain uses TRBV5-1 and TRBJ2-5, with TRBD2 matching over 7 bases. The CDR3 bases are TGCGCCAGCAGCATTCTAGCGGCTCAAGAGACCCAGTACTTC. Protein: CASSILAAQETQYF. Filled out from reference TRBV5-1 and TRBJ2-5, the complete variable domain reads KAGVTQTPRYLIKTRGQQVTLSCSPISGHRSVSWYQQTPGQGLQFLFEYFSETQRNKGNFPGRFSGRQFSNSRSEMNVSTLELGDSALYLCASSILAAQETQYFGPGTRLLVL.